This entry lists 19 T cell receptor beta chains sequenced from one sample in a study of cytomegalovirus exposure and HLA in healthy donors. The PCR made use of 60 Vbeta and 13 Jbeta primers. Measured with immunoSEQ multiplex PCR; TCRdb has only the in-frame clones, and not every one. This sample has over 150,000 clones, with approximately 71% found just once. Sequencing used PBMCs. These receptor sequences come from a woman aged 18-29 years in good health and CMV-seropositive.

This clone was counted between two and nine times. The chain recombines TRBV11-2 with TRBJ2-7, with 7 bases lining up with TRBD1. Germline CDR1 and CDR2: SGHAT and FQNNGV. There are 15 residues in the CDR3. V trimming: 3 bases; J trimming: 1 base; junction bases outside the gene matches: 6. This chain's CDR3 is CASSFESGGSYEQYF. The CDR3 bases are TGTGCCAGCAGCTTTGAGTCAGGGGGATCCTACGAGCAGTACTTC. Variable domain in full (rest from reference TRBV11-2 and TRBJ2-7): EAGVAQSPRYKIIEKRQSVAFWCNPISGHATLYWYQQILGQGPKLLIQFQNNGVVDDSQLPKDRFSAERLKGVDSTLKIQPAKLEDSAVYLCASSFESGGSYEQYFGPGTRLTVT.

V gene TRBV10-1 combines with J gene TRBJ1-1, with TRBD1 identical over 7 bases. Germline V gene data show CDR1 as WNHNN and CDR2 as SYGVQD (reference sequence). This CDR3 comprises 16 residues. Trimming at V came to 0 bases and at J to 10 bases, leaving 14 bases not matched to a gene. The CDR3 is CASSESTYRGQGVAFF. CDR3 DNA sequence: TGCGCCAGCAGTGAGTCGACGTACAGGGGTCAGGGAGTAGCTTTCTTT.

This chain links TRBV4-2 with TRBJ2-1, with 7 bases lining up with TRBD2. The J segment lost 7 bases and the V segment lost 3 bases, leaving 6 bases of the junction unmatched. The CDR3 is 14 residues long. Per the germline V gene, CDR1 is LGHNA and CDR2 is YNFKEQ. This CDR3 reads CASSQGGEWNEQFF. The CDR3 region has the DNA TGTGCCAGCAGCCAGGGGGGGGAGTGGAATGAGCAGTTCTTC.

The chain carries TRBV7-6 and TRBJ1-4, with 10 bases that match TRBD1. J was trimmed by 0 bases and V by 2 bases; bases with no gene match: 9. This CDR3 contains 19 residues. The germline gives CDR1 SGHVS, CDR2 FNYEAQ. This CDR3 reads CASSLYPIGTGATNEKLFF. The CDR3 DNA reads as TGTGCCAGCAGCTTATATCCCATTGGGACAGGGGCAACTAATGAAAAACTGTTTTTT.

This chain connects TRBV30 to TRBJ2-7, with D perhaps matching TRBD1 (6 bases). Per germline, CDR1 GTSNPN and CDR2 SVGIG (reference sequence). The V end lost 5 bases, the J end lost 0 bases, and 8 bases lay between the germline ends. The CDR3 length is 12 residues. CDR3 nucleotide sequence: TGTGCCTGGGACAGGAGCTCCTACGAGCAGTACTTC. Its protein product is CAWDRSSYEQYF.

The sample holds a few counts of this clone. The J gene is TRBJ2-1, the V gene TRBV7-2; 7 bases are shared with TRBD1. The germline gives CDR1 SGHTA, CDR2 FQGNSA. With V trimmed by 3 bases and J by 4 bases, 6 bases remained unmatched. This CDR3 is built from 15 residues. The DNA of the CDR3 is TGTGCCAGCAGCTTGACAGGGCTACTATACAATGAGCAGTTCTTC. Translated, it gives CASSLTGLLYNEQFF.

The chain employs TRBV30 and TRBJ1-2; D remains ambiguous. V was shortened by 3 bases and J by 4 bases, with 6 bases between the two germline ends. This CDR3 is 11 amino acids long. The V gene's germline CDR1 is GTSNPN and CDR2 SVGIG (reference sequence). For the CDR3, the DNA is TGTGCCTGGAGGCAGATCTATGGCTACACCTTC. Its protein product is CAWRQIYGYTF.

The chain employs TRBV6-5 and TRBJ1-1, with TRBD1 identical over 8 bases. The CDR3 runs to 16 residues. Germline assignment: CDR1 MNHEY and CDR2 SVGAGI. V shed 4 bases and J 2 bases; nucleotides not matched to a gene: 9. CDR3 loop: CASSSAGGLRNTEAFF. As DNA, the CDR3 is TGTGCCAGCAGTTCGGCAGGGGGCCTTAGAAACACTGAAGCTTTCTTT.

V is TRBV28 and J is TRBJ1-5, with D maybe TRBD1 (5 bases). This CDR3 region has 17 residues. The V gene lost 4 bases and the J gene lost 3 bases, with 19 bases spanning the gap. Germline values: CDR1 MDHEN, CDR2 SYDVKM. In DNA, the CDR3 is TGTGCCAGCAGTTCATCACGGGGGTTGGTGGCCAATCAGCCCCAGCATTTT. Translation: CASSSSRGLVANQPQHF.

V and J are TRBV5-1 and TRBJ1-1; 8 bases are a match to TRBD1. J was trimmed by 2 bases and V by 4 bases; bases with no gene match: 4. The germline CDR1 and CDR2 sequences are SGHRS and YFSETQ. The CDR3 runs 14 residues. The CDR3: CASSAGQANTEAFF. The CDR3 DNA follows: TGCGCCAGCAGCGCGGGACAGGCTAACACTGAAGCTTTCTTT.

This chain links TRBV10-3 with TRBJ1-6, with 8 positions matching TRBD1. The CDR3 consists of 17 residues. The germline CDR1 and CDR2 sequences are ENHRY and SYGVKD. V dropped 4 bases and J dropped 6; count of bases not matched to a gene: 11. The CDR3, as DNA: TGTGCCATCAGTGCACTAGGTGGTGACAGGGGTAATTCACCCCTCCACTTT. Translating it yields CAISALGGDRGNSPLHF.

V gene TRBV7-2 combines with J gene TRBJ2-7; 11 nucleotides line up with TRBD1. The J segment lost 12 bases and the V segment lost 2 bases, leaving 6 bases of the junction unmatched. This CDR3 spans 13 amino acids. CDR1 is SGHTA and CDR2 is FQGNSA in the germline V gene. The CDR3 region is CASSLQPGQGGYF. The DNA of the CDR3 is TGTGCCAGCAGCTTACAGCCGGGACAGGGGGGGTACTTC. The variable domain in full, with the rest retrieved from reference TRBV7-2 and TRBJ2-7, is GAGVSQSPSNKVTEKGKDVELRCDPISGHTALYWYRQSLGQGLEFLIYFQGNSAPDKSGLPSDRFSAERTGGSVSTLTIQRTQQEDSAVYLCASSLQPGQGGYFGPGTRLTVT.

The chain is built from TRBV28 and TRBJ2-3, with D possibly TRBD1 on 6 matching bases. CDR3 length equals 13 residues. The ends were cut back, 3 bases at V and 8 bases at J, with 12 bases in the middle. The germline gives CDR1 MDHEN, CDR2 SYDVKM. For the CDR3, the DNA is TGTGCCAGCAGTTTCGGGACAAGAGGTACGCAGTATTTT. It translates to CASSFGTRGTQYF.

Only a few counts were recorded for this clone. The V call is TRBV2, the J call TRBJ1-4, with 10 bases identical to TRBD1. This CDR3 is 15 amino acids long. Germline assignment: CDR1 SNHLY and CDR2 FYNNEI. With 4 bases clipped from V and 2 bases from J, the junction kept 1 base outside the gene matches. CDR3 amino acids: CASSGGQGTNEKLFF. In DNA form, the CDR3 reads TGTGCCAGCAGTGGGGGACAGGGGACTAATGAAAAACTGTTTTTT.

The V call is TRBV9, the J call TRBJ2-1, with TRBD2 as a possible D gene (6 bases). Germline V gene sequence: CDR1 SGDLS, CDR2 YYNGEE. The CDR3 is 15 amino acids. With 0 bases removed from V and 4 bases from J, the gap between germline ends came to 11 bases. The CDR3 DNA reads as TGTGCCAGCAGCGTAGTCGGGAGTCCGTACAATGAGCAGTTCTTC. The encoded protein is CASSVVGSPYNEQFF.

This clone showed up just a few times. The genes are TRBV6-5 and TRBJ1-1, with 7 bases lining up with TRBD1. Trimming at V came to 6 bases and at J to 2 bases, leaving 3 bases not matched to a gene. The V gene's germline CDR1 is MNHEY and CDR2 SVGAGI. The CDR3 extends over 13 amino acids. CDR3 in amino acids: CASRYRGNTEAFF. Here the CDR3 DNA reads TGTGCCAGCAGATACAGGGGTAACACTGAAGCTTTCTTT.

Written as DNA, the CDR3 is TGTGCCAGCAGTGAGGGAGCGGGGGGGGTAGAGACCCAGTACTTC. It translates to CASSEGAGGVETQYF. The chain employs TRBV6-1 and TRBJ2-5, with 10 bases fitting TRBD2. V was pared by 3 bases and J by 4 bases, with 5 bases of the junction left unmatched. The length of the CDR3 is 15 residues. Germline V gene data show CDR1 as MNHNS and CDR2 as SASEGT.

The chain employs TRBV2 and TRBJ2-7; D may be TRBD2 (5 bases). The CDR3 has 15 amino acids. Per germline, CDR1 SNHLY and CDR2 FYNNEI. Trimming pared 3 bases from V and 4 bases from J, leaving 16 bases between. The CDR3 nucleotides are TGTGCCAGCAGTGAGGACTCAAGCAACAGTTACGAGCAGTACTTC. As protein: CASSEDSSNSYEQYF. Based on the CDR3 plus reference TRBV2 and TRBJ2-7, the full variable domain is EPEVTQTPSHQVTQMGQEVILRCVPISNHLYFYWYRQILGQKVEFLVSFYNNEISEKSEIFDDQFSVERPDGSNFTLKIRSTKLEDSAMYFCASSEDSSNSYEQYFGPGTRLTVT.

In regard to this clone: The junction does not match germline at one end; this may be a read error. The genes are TRBV7-9 and TRBJ2-5; 9 positions match TRBD2. The CDR3 contains 16 residues. Germline V CDR1 and CDR2: SEHNR, FQNEAQ (reference sequence). CDR3 residues: CSSSSLLAGDQETQYF. The CDR3 DNA reads TGTTCCAGCAGCTCGTTATTAGCGGGGGATCAAGAGACCCAGTACTTC.